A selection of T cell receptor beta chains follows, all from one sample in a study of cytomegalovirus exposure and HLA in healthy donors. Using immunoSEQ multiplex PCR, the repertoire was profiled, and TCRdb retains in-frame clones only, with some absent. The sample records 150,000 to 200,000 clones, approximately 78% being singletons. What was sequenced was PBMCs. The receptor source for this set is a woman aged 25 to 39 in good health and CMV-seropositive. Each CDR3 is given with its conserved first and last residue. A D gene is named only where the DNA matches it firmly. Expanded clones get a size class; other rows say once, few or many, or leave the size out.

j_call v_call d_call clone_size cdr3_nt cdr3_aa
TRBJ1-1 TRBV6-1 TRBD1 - TGTGCCAGCAGTGAAAAGGCAGGGGGCACGGTGGTAGGCACTGAAGCTTTCTTT CASSEKAGGTVVGTEAFF
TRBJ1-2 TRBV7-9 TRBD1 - TGTGCCAGCAGCTCAGGGGGCCTCTATGGCTACACCTTC CASSSGGLYGYTF
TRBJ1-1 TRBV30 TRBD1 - TGTGCCTGGACAGGGGGAGCCAACACTGAAGCTTTCTTT CAWTGGANTEAFF
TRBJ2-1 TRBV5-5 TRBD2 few TGTGCCAGCAGCTTGGGTTTAGCGGGGTTAGCCACCTACAATGAGCAGTTCTTC CASSLGLAGLATYNEQFF
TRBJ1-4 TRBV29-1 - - TGCAGCGTTGAGAGGATACGCGGTGAAAAACTGTTTTTT CSVERIRGEKLFF
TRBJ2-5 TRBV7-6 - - TGTGCCAGCAGCTCCTTTCCGGCCCAGTACTTC CASSSFPAQYF
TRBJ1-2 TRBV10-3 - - TGTGCCATCAGTGAGTCGCAAATGGAGGAGGGCAGACTGAGCTATGGCTACACCTTC CAISESQMEEGRLSYGYTF
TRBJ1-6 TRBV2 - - TGTGCCAGCAGTGAGAGGGACAAGAATTCACCCCTCCACTTT CASSERDKNSPLHF
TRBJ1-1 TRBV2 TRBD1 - TGTGCCAGTGCGGGGGACAGGGAAGCGGGTGGGACGAACACTGAAGCTTTCTTT CASAGDREAGGTNTEAFF
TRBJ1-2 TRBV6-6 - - TGTGCCAGCAGTAGTCCAGGGAACTATGGCTACACCTTC CASSSPGNYGYTF
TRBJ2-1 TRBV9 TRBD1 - TGTGCCAGCAGCGTAGACAGGGGGGCGGACAATGAGCAGTTCTTC CASSVDRGADNEQFF
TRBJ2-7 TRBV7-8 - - TGTGCCAGCAGCTCCTACAACACAGGGTCCTACGAGCAGTACTTC CASSSYNTGSYEQYF
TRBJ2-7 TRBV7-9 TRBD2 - TGTTCCAGCAGCCCCGGGACTAGCTACGAGCAGTACTTC CSSSPGTSYEQYF
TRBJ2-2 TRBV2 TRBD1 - TGTGCCGGTCGACAGGGTGTGTCCGGGGAGCTGTTTTTT CAGRQGVSGELFF
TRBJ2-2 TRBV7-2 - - TGTGCCAGCAGCTTTCTTTTTAAGGGGCGGGGGAACACCGGGGAGCTGTTTTTT CASSFLFKGRGNTGELFF
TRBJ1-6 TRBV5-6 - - TGTGCCAGCAGCTTGTTCTATTCACCCCTCCACTTT CASSLFYSPLHF
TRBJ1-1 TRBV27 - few TGTGCCAGCAGTTTGGAGGGGTCCCTTGAGGCTTTCTTT CASSLEGSLEAFF
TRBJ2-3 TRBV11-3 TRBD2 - TGTGCCAGCGCTCGGGGGGGTGGCACAGATACGCAGTATTTT CASARGGGTDTQYF
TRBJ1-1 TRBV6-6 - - TGTGCCAGCAGTTACTCCCCGACAGGCATGAACACTGAAGCTTTCTTT CASSYSPTGMNTEAFF
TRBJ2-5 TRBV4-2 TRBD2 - TGTGCCAGCAGCCAAGAATTGCTAGCGGGGGGGTACCAAGAGACCCAGTACTTC CASSQELLAGGYQETQYF
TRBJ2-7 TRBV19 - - TGTGCCAGTAGTATTCGGTTTAGGACAGCGTCCTACGAGCAGTACTTC CASSIRFRTASYEQYF
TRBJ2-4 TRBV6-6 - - TGTGCCAGCAGTTTCCTCGACGGGGGAAGAAACATTCAGTACTTC CASSFLDGGRNIQYF
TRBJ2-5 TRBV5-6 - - TGTGCCAGCAGCTTGGCCAGGAAGCTCCAAGAGACCCAGTACTTC CASSLARKLQETQYF
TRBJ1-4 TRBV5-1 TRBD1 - TGCGCCAGCAGCAGAGGGACAGTTGCAACTAATGAAAAACTGTTTTTT CASSRGTVATNEKLFF
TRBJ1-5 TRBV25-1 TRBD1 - TGTGCCAGCAGTGGGGGGACAGGGGAGAGGTGGAATCAGCCCCAGCATTTT CASSGGTGERWNQPQHF
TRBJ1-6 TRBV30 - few TGTGCCTGGAGTGTATGGCAGGGTAATTCACCCCTCCACTTT CAWSVWQGNSPLHF
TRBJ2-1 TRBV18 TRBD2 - TGTGCCAGCTCCCCAACCCGACTAGCGGGGATAAGAGATGAGCAGTTCTTC CASSPTRLAGIRDEQFF
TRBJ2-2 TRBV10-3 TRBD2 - TGTGCCATCAGCGGCCTAAGCCCTAGCGGGGGGGCCGTGGGGAACACCGGGGAGCTGTTTTTT CAISGLSPSGGAVGNTGELFF
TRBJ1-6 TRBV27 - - TGTGCCAGCAGTACTCGACAGGTCTCCTATAATTCACCCCTCCACTTT CASSTRQVSYNSPLHF
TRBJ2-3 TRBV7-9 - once TGTTCCAGCAGCTTATTCGGGGATCCAGATACGCAGTATTTT CSSSLFGDPDTQYF
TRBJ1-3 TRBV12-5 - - TGTGCTAGCGGCAGACGAGACAGACGTGGAAACACCATATATTTT CASGRRDRRGNTIYF
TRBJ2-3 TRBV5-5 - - TGTGCCAGCAGCTTGGAGGGGGATACGCAGTATTTT CASSLEGDTQYF
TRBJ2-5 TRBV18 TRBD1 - TGTGCCAGCTCACCATACTCCTCAGGGGGCGCCCAGACCCAGTACTTC CASSPYSSGGAQTQYF
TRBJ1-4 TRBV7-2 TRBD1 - TGTGCCAGCAGATCTAACAGGGGGTACGACGAGGAAAAACTGTTTTTT CASRSNRGYDEEKLFF
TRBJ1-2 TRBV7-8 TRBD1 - TGTGCCAGCAGCTTGACACAGGGGAACTATGGCTACACCTTC CASSLTQGNYGYTF
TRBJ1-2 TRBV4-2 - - TGTGCCAGCAGCCAAGAAGGCAACTCCGGAGGTTATGGCTACACCTTC CASSQEGNSGGYGYTF
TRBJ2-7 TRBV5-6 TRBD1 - TGTGCCAGCAGCCCAGGACAGGGGTTTGTGGAGCAGTACTTC CASSPGQGFVEQYF